The rows below give T cell receptor beta chains drawn from one sample of a study of T cells after yellow fever vaccination. TCRdb re-analysed the 5' RACE reads in MiXCR, keeping a single row per CDR3 protein. Found here are around 300,000 distinct CDR3 sequences, over 4% of them singletons; the top ten hold about 26%. The sample in question was PBMCs, obtained 5 days after the yellow fever booster vaccination. The source of these receptors is a man aged 18 to 29 who received the YFV17D yellow fever vaccine. Both conserved end residues are part of each CDR3. D genes are given only for firm matches. Size is omitted from some rows. Given values are once, few, many or a class for expanded clones.

>TRBD2|TRBJ2-1|TRBV20-1|few
CRIASGAYNEQFF
TGCAGGATCGCTAGCGGGGCCTACAATGAGCAGTTCTTC
>TRBD1|TRBJ2-2|TRBV5-1|NA
CASSLTGARTGELFF
TGCGCCAGCAGCTTGACAGGGGCCAGGACCGGGGAGCTGTTTTTT
>NA|TRBJ2-1|TRBV7-2|NA
CASSLTGINEQFF
TGTGCCAGCAGCTTAACCGGTATTAATGAGCAGTTCTTC
>TRBD1|TRBJ1-1|TRBV7-6|NA
CASSPGTGGKAFF
TGTGCCAGCAGCCCCGGGACAGGGGGTAAAGCTTTCTTT
>NA|TRBJ2-2|TRBV6-2/TRBV6-3|many
CASSQGGELFF
TGTGCCAGCAGTCAAGGCGGGGAGCTGTTTTTT
>TRBD2|TRBJ2-3|TRBV6-5|few
CASSIRLADTDTQYF
TGTGCCAGCAGTATCCGACTAGCGGACACAGATACGCAGTATTTT
>TRBD1|TRBJ1-2|TRBV29-1|NA
CSARGTVDGYTF
TGCAGCGCCCGAGGGACAGTAGATGGCTACACCTTC
>NA|TRBJ2-3|TRBV5-1|many
CASSRDWDTQYF
TGCGCCAGCAGCAGGGACTGGGATACGCAGTATTTT
>TRBD1|TRBJ2-3|TRBV5-1|few
CASSPVRDSTTDTQYF
TGCGCCAGCAGCCCAGTCCGGGACAGTACCACAGATACGCAGTATTTT
>NA|TRBJ2-3|TRBV9|NA
CASSVDHQDTQYF
TGTGCCAGCAGCGTAGACCACCAGGATACGCAGTATTTT
>NA|TRBJ2-3|TRBV15|few
CATSGWDLTDTQYF
TGTGCCACCAGCGGATGGGACCTCACAGATACGCAGTATTTT
>NA|TRBJ1-1|TRBV5-4|NA
CASSLLSGEVEAFF
TGTGCCAGCAGCTTGTTGTCAGGGGAGGTGGAAGCTTTCTTT
>TRBD2|TRBJ2-5|TRBV4-3|NA
CASSQEAGGYQETQYF
TGCGCCAGCAGCCAAGAGGCGGGGGGCTACCAAGAGACCCAGTACTTC
>NA|TRBJ2-3|TRBV5-1|few
CASSGPTGVTDTQYF
TGCGCCAGCAGCGGACCGACAGGAGTAACAGATACGCAGTATTTT
>NA|TRBJ1-3|TRBV4-1|many
CASRKVGLAGNTIYF
TGCGCCAGCAGGAAAGTGGGGCTCGCTGGAAACACCATATATTTT
>NA|TRBJ2-2|TRBV11-1|many
CASSLGHRNTGELFF
TGTGCCAGCAGCTTAGGTCACAGGAACACCGGGGAGCTGTTTTTT
>NA|TRBJ1-2|TRBV24-1|many
CATSEGDWMGYTF
TGTGCCACCAGTGAAGGCGATTGGATGGGCTACACCTTC
>NA|TRBJ1-1|TRBV19|few
CASLKSTEAFF
TGTGCCAGTCTGAAGAGCACTGAAGCTTTCTTT
>TRBD2|TRBJ2-1|TRBV5-1|NA
CASRASGGIAYNEQFF
TGCGCCAGCAGGGCTAGCGGGGGGATCGCCTACAATGAGCAGTTCTTC
>TRBD1|TRBJ1-4|TRBV29-1|NA
CSVAGTANEKLFF
TGCAGCGTCGCCGGGACAGCAAATGAAAAACTGTTTTTT
>TRBD1|TRBJ2-7|TRBV5-1|many
CASSFEQGAVIYEQYF
TGCGCCAGCAGCTTCGAACAGGGGGCAGTTATCTACGAGCAGTACTTC
>TRBD1|TRBJ1-4|TRBV25-1|few
CASSDTRGTGEKLFF
TGTGCCAGCAGTGACACCAGGGGGACGGGGGAAAAACTGTTTTTT
>TRBD1|TRBJ2-1|TRBV20-1|few
CSASAPGQGENEQFF
TGCAGTGCTTCTGCTCCGGGACAGGGTGAAAATGAGCAGTTCTTC
>NA|TRBJ1-5|TRBV6-5|few
CASSRTSGGNQPQHF
TGTGCCAGCAGTCGGACCTCGGGGGGAAATCAGCCCCAGCATTTT
>TRBD1|TRBJ1-1|TRBV5-1|NA
CASSHGTGVTEAFF
TGCGCCAGCAGTCACGGGACAGGGGTTACTGAAGCTTTCTTT
>NA|TRBJ1-2|TRBV12-3/TRBV12-4|many
CASGPIPYTF
TGTGCCAGCGGTCCGATTCCCTACACCTTC
>NA|TRBJ1-4|TRBV7-2|few
CASSLEVGGQNEKLFF
TGTGCCAGCAGCTTAGAAGTCGGGGGACAAAATGAAAAACTGTTTTTT
>NA|TRBJ2-1|TRBV7-2|NA
CASKPRSNEQFF
TGTGCCAGCAAACCCAGGAGCAATGAGCAGTTCTTC
>NA|TRBJ1-2|TRBV5-1|few
CASSFGSQDLGGYTF
TGCGCCAGCAGCTTCGGATCCCAGGACCTGGGGGGCTACACCTTC
>TRBD1|TRBJ1-4|TRBV28|NA
CASSFQGAANEKLFF
TGTGCCAGCAGTTTTCAGGGGGCTGCTAATGAAAAACTGTTTTTT
>NA|TRBJ1-1|TRBV7-9|many
CASSRDRGPPQAFF
TGTGCCAGCAGCCGGGACCGGGGCCCCCCCCAAGCTTTCTTT
>NA|TRBJ2-1|TRBV10-2|many
CATRGLEGLSYNEQFF
TGCGCCACCAGGGGACTCGAAGGGCTCTCCTACAATGAGCAGTTCTTC